This TCR beta chain was identified during a study of shared clonotypes between healthy human individuals. On this clone: The sample holds other DNA sequences that translate to the same CDR3.

The CDR3 has 14 amino acids. CDR1 and CDR2 from the germline V gene are MNHEY and SVGAGI. The V and J ends lost 0 bases and 4 bases respectively, with 9 bases between them. Terminally differentiated effector memory CD45RA+ cells were excluded from the naive CD8 cells, which were CD45RO-negative and positively selected for CCR7. Profiled with immunoSEQ multiplex PCR; TCRdb holds only in-frame clones, not every one. Seen here are about 2.1 million clones, roughly 91% observed once, and the top ten hold 1.5% to 2%. Material for sequencing was naive CD8+ T cells from PBMCs. V gene TRBV6-5 combines with J gene TRBJ1-2; D not resolved. This TCR derives from a man in his late teens or twenties in good health. Some clones in this sample may be carry-over from other donors' samples. The CDR3 region has the DNA TGTGCCAGCAGTTACTCCGGCGGACCCTATGGCTACACCTTC. Translation: CASSYSGGPYGYTF.